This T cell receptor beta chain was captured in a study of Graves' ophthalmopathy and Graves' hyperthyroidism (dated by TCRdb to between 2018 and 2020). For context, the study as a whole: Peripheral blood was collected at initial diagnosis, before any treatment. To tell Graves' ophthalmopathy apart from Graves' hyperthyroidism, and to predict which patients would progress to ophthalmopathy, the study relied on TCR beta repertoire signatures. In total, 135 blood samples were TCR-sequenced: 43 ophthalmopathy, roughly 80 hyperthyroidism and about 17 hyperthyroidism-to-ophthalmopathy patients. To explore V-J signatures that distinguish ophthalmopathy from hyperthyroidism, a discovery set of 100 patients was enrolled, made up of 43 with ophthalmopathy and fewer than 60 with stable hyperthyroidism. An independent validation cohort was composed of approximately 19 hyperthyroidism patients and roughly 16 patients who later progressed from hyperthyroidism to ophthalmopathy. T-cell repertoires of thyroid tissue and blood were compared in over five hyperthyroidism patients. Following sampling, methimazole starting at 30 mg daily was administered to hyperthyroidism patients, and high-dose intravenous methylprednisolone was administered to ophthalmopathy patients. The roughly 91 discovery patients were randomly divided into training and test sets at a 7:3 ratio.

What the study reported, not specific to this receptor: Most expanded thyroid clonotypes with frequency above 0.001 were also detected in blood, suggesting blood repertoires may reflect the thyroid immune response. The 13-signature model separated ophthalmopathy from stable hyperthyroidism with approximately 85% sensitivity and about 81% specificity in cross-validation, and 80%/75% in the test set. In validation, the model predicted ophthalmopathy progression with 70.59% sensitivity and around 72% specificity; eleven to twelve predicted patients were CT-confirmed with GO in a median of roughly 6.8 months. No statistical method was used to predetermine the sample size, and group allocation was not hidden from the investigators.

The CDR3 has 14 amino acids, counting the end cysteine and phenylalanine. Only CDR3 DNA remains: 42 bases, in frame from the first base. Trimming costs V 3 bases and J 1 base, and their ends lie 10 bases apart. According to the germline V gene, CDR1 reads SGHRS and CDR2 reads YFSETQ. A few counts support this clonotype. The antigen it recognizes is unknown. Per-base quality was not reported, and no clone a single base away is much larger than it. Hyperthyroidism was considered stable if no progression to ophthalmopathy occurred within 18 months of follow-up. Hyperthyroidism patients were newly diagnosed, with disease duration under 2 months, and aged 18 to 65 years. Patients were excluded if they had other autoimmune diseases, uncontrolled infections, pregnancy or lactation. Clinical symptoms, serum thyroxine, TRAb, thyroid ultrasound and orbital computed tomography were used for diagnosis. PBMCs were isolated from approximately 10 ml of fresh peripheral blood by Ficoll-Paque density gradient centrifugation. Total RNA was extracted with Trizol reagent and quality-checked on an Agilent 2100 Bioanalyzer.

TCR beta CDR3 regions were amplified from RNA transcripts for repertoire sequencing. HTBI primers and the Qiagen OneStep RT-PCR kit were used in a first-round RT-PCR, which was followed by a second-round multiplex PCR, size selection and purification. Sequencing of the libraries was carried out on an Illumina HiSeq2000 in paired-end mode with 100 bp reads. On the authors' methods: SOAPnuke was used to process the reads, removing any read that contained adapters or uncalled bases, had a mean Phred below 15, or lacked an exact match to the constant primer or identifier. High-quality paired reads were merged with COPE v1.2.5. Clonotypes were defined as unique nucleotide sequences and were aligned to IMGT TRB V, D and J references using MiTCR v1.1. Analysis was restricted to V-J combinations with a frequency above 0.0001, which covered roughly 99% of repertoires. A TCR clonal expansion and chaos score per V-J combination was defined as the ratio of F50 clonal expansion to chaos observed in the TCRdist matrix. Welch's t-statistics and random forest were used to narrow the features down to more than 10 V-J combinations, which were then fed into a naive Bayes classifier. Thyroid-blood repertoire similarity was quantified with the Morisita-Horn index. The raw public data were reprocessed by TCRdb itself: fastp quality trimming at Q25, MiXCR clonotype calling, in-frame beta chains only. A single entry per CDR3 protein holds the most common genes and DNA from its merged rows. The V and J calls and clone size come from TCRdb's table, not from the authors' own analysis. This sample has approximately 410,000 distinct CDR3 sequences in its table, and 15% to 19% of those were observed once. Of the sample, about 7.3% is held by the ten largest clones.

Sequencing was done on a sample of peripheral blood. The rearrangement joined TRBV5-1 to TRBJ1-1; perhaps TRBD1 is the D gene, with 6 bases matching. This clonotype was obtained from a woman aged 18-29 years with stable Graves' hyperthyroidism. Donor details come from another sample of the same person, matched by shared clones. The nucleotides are TGCGCCAGCAGCTCGGGGGGGGCGAACACTGAAGCTTTCTTT. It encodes CASSSGGANTEAFF.